This TCR beta chain is from a study of T-cell memory formation after mild COVID-19. One entry per CDR3 protein results from TCRdb running MiXCR on the 5' RACE reads. The table lists a few hundred thousand distinct CDR3 sequences, 14% of them singletons. Study-level findings and limits: Those CD4+ clones that contracted were mainly in CM and EM (CD8+ ones in EMRA).

This clonotype was counted only a few times. Its antigen is undetermined. V trimming: 5 bases; J trimming: 1 base; junction bases outside the gene matches: 7. The V gene's germline CDR1 is SGHTA and CDR2 FQGNSA. CDR3 length: 15 residues. The clonotype comes from a man between 18 and 29 years old who had mild COVID-19 (a few samples of this study predate the infection). Cell type and time point are not known. V usage is TRBV7-2 and J usage is TRBJ1-1; TRBD1 agrees at 7 bases. The sequenced material came from PBMCs or a T cell subset sorted from them (not recorded which). The CDR3 DNA is TGTGCCAGCAGCCCCAGGGGGTCAGGGAACACTGAAGCTTTCTTT. This gives the protein CASSPRGSGNTEAFF.